The 3 T cell receptor beta chains below all came from one sample that was sequenced in a study of human T cells and chemical hapten exposure. Time point described: pre-sensitization, week 0. Treatment here: therapeutic diphenylcyclopropenone sensitization with weekly scalp DPC. Each CDR3 protein gets one entry after TCRdb re-called the RACE reads with MiXCR. The sample has about 260,000 distinct CDR3 sequences, over 8% seen once. Material: whole blood, obtained in connection with sensitization to the hapten diphenylcyclopropenone (DPC). Source of these receptors: a woman between 35 and 50 years old with alopecia areata. Some clones in this sample may be carry-over from other donors' samples.

This sequence joins TRBV20-1 and TRBJ1-1; TRBD1 might be the D (5 bases). The ends were cut back, 0 bases at V and 4 bases at J, with 18 bases in the middle. In germline, CDR1 is DFQATT, CDR2 SNEGSKA (reference sequence). There are 16 residues in the CDR3. The CDR3 loop is CSAREGGARWGTEAFF. The CDR3, as DNA: TGCAGTGCTAGAGAAGGAGGGGCCCGATGGGGCACTGAAGCTTTCTTT.

The V gene is TRBV7-2, the J gene TRBJ2-1; the match to TRBD2 covers 10 bases. Germline lookup yields CDR1 SGHTA and CDR2 FQGNSA. This CDR3 contains 15 residues. V lost 4 bases, J lost 6 bases, and 6 bases stayed unmatched. CDR3 DNA sequence: TGTGCCAGCAGCTATAGCGGGAGGAGGGGCAATGAGCAGTTCTTC. Translating gives CASSYSGRRGNEQFF.

The rearrangement links TRBV19 to TRBJ1-5, with TRBD1 as a possible D gene (6 bases). The CDR3 runs to 13 residues. V was cut by 6 bases and J by 7 bases, with 13 bases left in between. The V gene's germline CDR1 is LNHDA and CDR2 SQIVND (reference sequence). This chain's CDR3 is CASRGAGSQPQHF. The CDR3 nucleotides read TGTGCCAGTAGGGGGGCAGGTTCCCAGCCCCAGCATTTT. The variable domain in full, with the rest retrieved from reference TRBV19 and TRBJ1-5, is DGGITQSPKYLFRKEGQNVTLSCEQNLNHDAMYWYRQDPGQGLRLIYYSQIVNDFQKGDIAEGYSVSREKKESFPLTVTSAQKNPTAFYLCASRGAGSQPQHFGDGTRLSIL.